This TCR beta chain was documented in a study of blood T cells in healthy people across ages. Study-wide background: About one barcoded beta molecule was captured per two T cells (by template switching). General observations from the study: The fall in TCR beta diversity per million T cells was roughly linear with age.

Next came a second PCR, run for roughly 6 to 11 cycles, which used a sample-barcoded 5' primer along with a J-beta primer mix. Tagging of each cDNA molecule was performed by a template-switch adaptor with 12 random nucleotides. Via MiXCR, TCRdb re-called the 5' RACE reads, giving one row per CDR3 protein. The sample has over a million distinct CDR3 sequences, 35% to 45% seen once; the top ten hold 7.9%. As to this clonotype: Antigen unknown.

Healthy Russian Caucasian donors spanned ages roughly 6 to 90 years. Per the germline V gene, CDR1 is SGHAT and CDR2 is FQNNGV. This CDR3 region has 19 residues. The V gene lost 3 bases and the J gene lost 3 bases, with 24 bases spanning the gap. The chain is built from TRBV11-2 and TRBJ2-4; D is perhaps TRBD1 (7 bases). This clonotype was obtained from a young woman in good health. Sequencing was carried out using blood. This CDR3 is CASSFRGTGTAGVKNIQYF. CDR3 bases: TGTGCCAGCAGCTTTCGGGGTACAGGGACAGCGGGTGTCAAAAACATTCAGTACTTC.